The rows below give T cell receptor beta chains drawn from one sample of a study of human T cells and chemical hapten exposure. A single record per CDR3 protein comes from TCRdb applying MiXCR to the RACE reads. The data show 60,000 to 70,000 distinct CDR3 sequences, with approximately 11% seen just once and approximately 5.2% held by the top ten. Sequencing used whole blood, obtained in connection with sensitization to the hapten diphenylcyclopropenone (DPC). The receptor source for this set is a woman between 45 and 65 years old with alopecia areata. Some clones in this sample may be carry-over from other donors' samples. The CDR3 runs from the conserved cysteine through the conserved F or W. A D gene is named only where the DNA matches it firmly. A clone size is listed for some rows: how often the clone was seen (once, few, many), or a class if it is expanded.

abundance: .; v_gene: TRBV5-5; d_gene: .; j_gene: TRBJ1-1; CDR3aa: CASSLEVPPAFF; CDR3nt: TGTGCCAGCAGCTTGGAGGTCCCCCCGGCTTTCTTT
abundance: few; v_gene: TRBV5-1; d_gene: .; j_gene: TRBJ1-1; CDR3aa: CASSVGDLSVTEAFF; CDR3nt: TGCGCCAGCAGTGTGGGGGACCTATCTGTCACTGAAGCTTTCTTT
abundance: .; v_gene: TRBV6-9; d_gene: TRBD2; j_gene: TRBJ2-1; CDR3aa: CASSYRRLAGADYNEQFF; CDR3nt: TGTGCCAGCAGTTATCGCCGACTAGCGGGGGCCGACTACAATGAGCAGTTCTTC
abundance: many; v_gene: TRBV20-1; d_gene: TRBD1; j_gene: TRBJ2-7; CDR3aa: CSASGQGREQYF; CDR3nt: TGCAGTGCTTCCGGACAGGGGCGGGAGCAGTACTTC
abundance: many; v_gene: TRBV20-1; d_gene: TRBD1; j_gene: TRBJ1-4; CDR3aa: CSATRQGEKLFF; CDR3nt: TGCAGTGCTACTAGACAGGGCGAAAAACTGTTTTTT
abundance: .; v_gene: TRBV16; d_gene: .; j_gene: TRBJ1-5; CDR3aa: CASSQSWGLNQPQHF; CDR3nt: TGTGCCAGCAGCCAATCTTGGGGGCTCAATCAGCCCCAGCATTTT
abundance: many; v_gene: TRBV7-9; d_gene: .; j_gene: TRBJ1-1; CDR3aa: CASSLAGSTGKNTEAFF; CDR3nt: TGTGCCAGCAGCTTAGCCGGTTCGACTGGAAAGAACACTGAAGCTTTCTTT
abundance: many; v_gene: TRBV12-3/TRBV12-4; d_gene: .; j_gene: TRBJ1-3; CDR3aa: CASSLGGASGNTIYF; CDR3nt: TGTGCCAGCAGTTTAGGAGGGGCCTCTGGAAACACCATATATTTT
abundance: many; v_gene: TRBV10-2; d_gene: TRBD1; j_gene: TRBJ1-1; CDR3aa: CASSDWTGRDTEAFF; CDR3nt: TGCGCCAGCAGTGACTGGACAGGGCGGGACACTGAAGCTTTCTTT
abundance: few; v_gene: TRBV19; d_gene: .; j_gene: TRBJ2-1; CDR3aa: CASSIGLLKEQFF; CDR3nt: TGTGCCAGTAGTATAGGTCTCCTCAAAGAGCAGTTCTTC
abundance: many; v_gene: TRBV7-2; d_gene: TRBD1; j_gene: TRBJ2-3; CDR3aa: CASSPSTGTDTQYF; CDR3nt: TGTGCCAGCAGCCCGTCGACAGGGACAGATACGCAGTATTTT
abundance: few; v_gene: TRBV12-3/TRBV12-4; d_gene: .; j_gene: TRBJ1-1; CDR3aa: CASSAPISQGSTEAFF; CDR3nt: TGTGCCAGCAGTGCACCGATTTCACAGGGAAGCACTGAAGCTTTCTTT
abundance: few; v_gene: TRBV18; d_gene: TRBD2; j_gene: TRBJ2-5; CDR3aa: CASSPQAGGQETQYF; CDR3nt: TGTGCCAGCTCACCTCAGGCGGGGGGGCAAGAGACCCAGTACTTC
abundance: many; v_gene: TRBV24-1; d_gene: .; j_gene: TRBJ2-1; CDR3aa: CATSDFSRKSSYNEQFF; CDR3nt: TGTGCCACCAGTGATTTTTCGAGGAAAAGCTCCTACAATGAGCAGTTCTTC
abundance: few; v_gene: TRBV5-1; d_gene: .; j_gene: TRBJ1-5; CDR3aa: CASSRTGAHNQPQHF; CDR3nt: TGCGCCAGCAGCCGTACAGGAGCACACAATCAGCCCCAGCATTTT
abundance: .; v_gene: TRBV7-6; d_gene: TRBD2; j_gene: TRBJ2-3; CDR3aa: CASSQGLAGAGDTQYF; CDR3nt: TGTGCCAGCAGCCAGGGACTAGCGGGAGCCGGAGATACGCAGTATTTT
abundance: many; v_gene: TRBV6-4; d_gene: TRBD1; j_gene: TRBJ2-5; CDR3aa: CASSDPDRVGTETQYF; CDR3nt: TGTGCCAGCAGTGACCCCGACAGGGTCGGCACGGAGACCCAGTACTTC
abundance: many; v_gene: TRBV10-2; d_gene: .; j_gene: TRBJ2-7; CDR3aa: CASNSQGPSYEQYF; CDR3nt: TGCGCCAGCAATTCACAGGGCCCGTCCTACGAGCAGTACTTC
abundance: few; v_gene: TRBV18; d_gene: TRBD1; j_gene: TRBJ2-4; CDR3aa: CASSSGTGGWDIQYF; CDR3nt: TGTGCCAGCTCTTCCGGGACAGGGGGCTGGGACATTCAGTACTTC
abundance: .; v_gene: TRBV29-1; d_gene: TRBD1; j_gene: TRBJ2-7; CDR3aa: CSVEDRAGAEQYF; CDR3nt: TGCAGCGTCGAGGACAGGGCAGGGGCCGAGCAGTACTTC
abundance: .; v_gene: TRBV14; d_gene: .; j_gene: TRBJ1-1; CDR3aa: CASSSILNTNTEAFF; CDR3nt: TGTGCCAGCAGCTCTATCCTAAACACGAACACTGAAGCTTTCTTT
abundance: .; v_gene: TRBV28; d_gene: TRBD1; j_gene: TRBJ2-5; CDR3aa: CASTSSGTGQETQYF; CDR3nt: TGTGCCAGCACCAGTTCTGGGACAGGGCAAGAGACCCAGTACTTC
abundance: few; v_gene: TRBV7-9; d_gene: TRBD1; j_gene: TRBJ2-1; CDR3aa: CASSPRTGGPSYNEQFF; CDR3nt: TGTGCCAGCAGCCCCCGGACAGGAGGACCCTCCTACAATGAGCAGTTCTTC
abundance: many; v_gene: TRBV15; d_gene: .; j_gene: TRBJ1-1; CDR3aa: CATSRGEGTAFF; CDR3nt: TGTGCCACCAGCAGAGGTGAGGGAACAGCTTTCTTT
abundance: many; v_gene: TRBV3-1; d_gene: TRBD2; j_gene: TRBJ2-7; CDR3aa: CASSRGLAEYEQYF; CDR3nt: TGTGCCAGCAGCCGGGGACTAGCGGAGTACGAGCAGTACTTC
abundance: few; v_gene: TRBV20-1; d_gene: TRBD2; j_gene: TRBJ2-7; CDR3aa: CSARDRLAGGSEQYF; CDR3nt: TGCAGTGCTAGAGATCGATTAGCGGGAGGCTCCGAGCAGTACTTC
abundance: .; v_gene: TRBV11-2; d_gene: .; j_gene: TRBJ2-7; CDR3aa: CASSLNPTYELYF; CDR3nt: TGTGCCAGCAGCTTAAACCCCACCTACGAGCTGTACTTC
abundance: .; v_gene: TRBV7-9; d_gene: .; j_gene: TRBJ2-5; CDR3aa: CASSPPPGAIQETQYF; CDR3nt: TGTGCCAGCAGCCCGCCGCCGGGGGCCATCCAAGAGACCCAGTACTTC
abundance: few; v_gene: TRBV7-2; d_gene: TRBD2; j_gene: TRBJ2-1; CDR3aa: CASSFLAGAQGNEQFF; CDR3nt: TGTGCCAGCAGTTTTCTAGCGGGGGCCCAAGGAAATGAGCAGTTCTTC
abundance: .; v_gene: TRBV7-9; d_gene: .; j_gene: TRBJ2-5; CDR3aa: CASSLTQGEETQYF; CDR3nt: TGTGCCAGCAGCTTAACACAGGGCGAAGAGACCCAGTACTTC
abundance: many; v_gene: TRBV7-8; d_gene: .; j_gene: TRBJ1-2; CDR3aa: CASSLASNNYGYTF; CDR3nt: TGTGCCAGCAGCTTAGCTTCTAATAACTATGGCTACACCTTC
abundance: .; v_gene: TRBV18; d_gene: .; j_gene: TRBJ2-2; CDR3aa: CASSLQGNTGELFF; CDR3nt: TGTGCCAGCTCACTACAGGGGAACACCGGGGAGCTGTTTTTT
abundance: few; v_gene: TRBV3-1; d_gene: .; j_gene: TRBJ1-2; CDR3aa: CASSHHSISNYGYTF; CDR3nt: TGTGCCAGCAGCCACCACAGCATATCTAACTATGGCTACACCTTC